Described below is a single T cell receptor beta chain sequence and its context. This CDR3 spans 15 amino acids. Germline values: CDR1 MGHRA, CDR2 YSYEKL. The trim removed 3 bases at V and 4 bases at J, leaving 7 bases unmatched. The data stem from a study of shared clonotypes between healthy human individuals. Clones were sequenced by immunoSEQ multiplex PCR, and TCRdb holds only the in-frame ones, with some missing. The profile shows some 2,400,000 clones, nearly 97% of them singletons. Material: naive CD4+ T cells sorted from blood. The sample's subset: CD45RA+ positively selected. The chain is built from TRBV4-1 and TRBJ2-7; 9 bases match TRBD1. The receptor was isolated from a man younger than 35 in good health. CDR3: CASSQLLGQGYEQYF. DNA for the CDR3: TGCGCCAGCAGCCAGCTTCTGGGACAGGGTTACGAGCAGTACTTC.